This TCR beta chain emerged from a study of cytomegalovirus exposure and HLA in healthy donors (dated by TCRdb to 2015 to 2018). Broadly, across the study: According to a later analysis, the 120 or so validation repertoires were produced on the same platform as the 700 or so repertoires of the first cohort. The study aimed to test whether cataloging public T cell receptors could reveal signatures of past pathogen exposure. Besides the first cohort of roughly 660 subjects, a separate validation cohort made up of 120 different subjects was used. To predict cytomegalovirus infection status, the study combined high-throughput TCR immunosequencing, statistical association of individual TCRs with disease status, and machine learning. Study-wide findings and limitations: Cytomegalovirus status was reported to be diagnosed by the classifier with high specificity and sensitivity in both the original and validation cohorts. The validation cohort had no HLA typing available for a later analysis, so co-occurrence within that cohort was assessed over all 130 or so repertoires. A later analysis found that TCRs clustered in the first cohort also tended to co-occur in the 120 validation repertoires, with about 94% of cluster scores above 0. Three of the identified cytomegalovirus-associated TCR beta chains were confirmed in vitro to be specific for cytomegalovirus antigens. Most TCR sequences were seen in very few donors, while some public TCRs were found in many individuals. The study gave a list of 150 to 200 TCR beta chains associated with cytomegalovirus. It was suggested by the authors that the approach could potentially be generalized to other disease states and immunological phenotypes.

V sheds 7 bases and J sheds 5 bases, leaving 17 bases between their ends. The germline V gene gives CDR1 as MDHEN and CDR2 as SYDVKM. The CDR3 contains 14 residues, cysteine and phenylalanine counted. Only CDR3 DNA remains: 42 bases, in frame from the first base. The donors were included in the validation cohort of over a hundred subjects, a group kept apart from the roughly 670-subject first cohort. The method was the immunoSEQ multiplex PCR assay. The paper's processing steps were these. A statistical classification framework was built to diagnose cytomegalovirus status from the catalog of TCR beta chain sequences. What TCRdb holds here is the immuneACCESS table cut down to in-frame rearrangements. Part of the clones is not present; checked against another copy, under half of the missing clones reflect an unresolved V gene, and the others are unexplained. V, J and clone size are those of that table, while D and trimming were read from the DNA. Present in this sample are fewer than 300,000 clones, 88% of which were seen just once. The ten top clones hold about 0.9% of the sample.

A note on this clone: Its cognate antigen has yet to be identified. Base qualities were left out, and no much larger clone turns up one base away.

Sample: PBMCs. This clonotype was obtained from a woman between 18 and 29 years old in good health and CMV-seronegative. The chain is assembled from TRBV28 and TRBJ1-2, with TRBD1 tentatively as D gene (5 bases match). The nucleotides are TGTGCCAGCACTTTTGAAGGGGCGCAATATGGCTACACCTTC. The translation is CASTFEGAQYGYTF.